This TCR beta chain stems from a study of beta chain features in type 1 diabetes (dated by TCRdb to the late 2010s). With regard to the full study: Mean age, gender distribution, total cell number and subset yield were not different between patients and healthy donors. A total of around 110,000,000 sorted cells were examined across all samples, and RNA yield correlated strongly with the number of cells per subset. The study compared TCRB repertoires of sorted circulating CD4+ T cell subsets between recently diagnosed type 1 diabetes patients and matched healthy donors. Regulatory and stem cell-like memory subsets were obtained from only 8 patients and roughly 8 healthy donors, while naive and central memory subsets were obtained from all 30 or so donors.

From each donor, a single peripheral blood sample of approximately 0.11 L on average was drawn into heparinised tubes. A BD FACSAria II and a panel including CD45RO, CCR7, CD25, CD127, CD95 and CD27 were used to sort naive, central memory, regulatory and stem cell-like memory CD4+ T cells. Every sorted population had a purity above 95%. PBMCs were separated immediately by Lymphoprep density gradient centrifugation and were stained directly, without being cultured. So that batch effects would be minimized, each experiment stained and sorted samples in pairs, pairing one healthy donor with one patient. The junction shows trimming of 0 bases on V and 10 bases on J, plus 17 bases between the germline ends. The germline V gene gives CDR1 as SGDLS and CDR2 as YYNGEE. Taken from cysteine to phenylalanine, the CDR3 has 15 residues. The kept DNA is CDR3 alone, 45 bases in frame from the first base. Study-wide findings and limitations: Fewer insertions and more nucleotide deletions at VDJ recombination sites were observed in patients with type 1 diabetes, implying thymic rearrangement abnormalities. Because cDNA rather than genomic DNA was sequenced, highly expressing activated cells could have been over-represented, although no difference in activation and CD3 levels was found between groups. PCR might favor shorter templates, but patient and control samples were amplified and corrected together, so any skew would affect both groups equally. A moderate but significant shortening of TCRB CDR3 length was observed in type 1 diabetes patients in all four CD4+ subsets. The naive, central memory and regulatory TCRB repertoires appeared to resemble one another more closely among patients than among healthy donors. Only small numbers of individuals were included in the HLA sub-analyses, which left unresolved whether HLA type had any influence on TCRB rearrangement.

The entire amount of isolated RNA was reverse transcribed using the High Capacity cDNA Reverse Transcription Kit, so the sequenced TCRB transcripts were expressed ones. Naive, central memory and regulatory T cell samples underwent deep immunoSEQ sequencing, averaging around 3.7 million total reads per sample. Sorted cells were lysed in RLT buffer and RNA was extracted with DNase-treated RNeasy Micro or Mini kits, depending on cell number. Each cell subset was processed separately to prevent cross-contamination, with patient and healthy donor samples processed together. Using the immunoSEQ multiplex PCR, TCRB sequences were amplified from cDNA into 87-bp fragments spanning the CDR3 region. Sequencing of the amplicons was performed on the Illumina HiSeq platform. On the authors' methods: Synthetic template baselines were used to correct PCR bias computationally, reads within Hamming distance 2 were collapsed together, and singletons that could not be merged were discarded. Reads were aligned against IMGT to assign V, D and J genes, CDR3 length and insertions or deletions at six rearrangement sites. Within each subset, clonotype counts were normalized to sorted cell number, and only after that were true diversity and Gini coefficients computed with the tcR R package. The overlap coefficient, calculated on TCRB nucleotide sequences, was used to measure repertoire sharing. The clones in this table, taken by TCRdb from immuneACCESS, are in-frame only. Not every clone is retained; where verified, under half of the shortfall comes from an unresolved V gene, and the cause of the rest is unknown. V and J calls and clone size follow that table, whereas D and trimming were derived from the DNA. For this sample there are 130,000 or so clones; about a sixth appear just once. The ten largest clones capture roughly 2.5% of the sample.

As to this clone: Its antigen is not yet known. Per-base quality was not reported, and no clone a single base away is much larger than it.

The V and J genes are TRBV9 and TRBJ2-1, and TRBD1 may be the D gene, going by 5 matching bases. The source material was central memory CD4+ T cells from blood. This clonotype was obtained from a man between 25 and 39 years old with type 1 diabetes. The DNA sequence is as follows: TGTGCCAGCAGCGTAGGGATGACGACAGCTCGCGAGCAGTTCTTC. This sequence encodes CASSVGMTTAREQFF.